The next 2 T cell receptor beta chains were all read from a single sample in a study of T-cell reconstitution after alpha-beta-depleted transplantation in children (dated by TCRdb to about 2016). Libraries were prepared through PCR. The sequencer listed for this sample is Illumina HiSeq 2500. To normalize quantification of the TCRbeta repertoire, the TCR libraries were built with molecular barcoding that relied on unique molecular identifiers. In-frame beta chains were kept once TCRdb had trimmed the public reads at Q25 with fastp and called clones with MiXCR. Duplicate CDR3 protein sequences are folded into a single record with the most common DNA and genes. Within this sample are a few hundred thousand distinct CDR3 sequences, with approximately 10% of them counted one time only. The ten top clones hold 2% to 3% of the sample. This specimen consisted of PBMCs from the stem cell graft donor, obtained from the stem cell graft. Receptors originate from a human donor who donated a stem cell graft to a child with acute lymphoblastic leukemia.

V and J are TRBV7-9 and TRBJ2-5; the match to TRBD2 covers 8 bases. The germline V gene has CDR1 SEHNR and CDR2 FQNEAQ (reference sequence). V shed 4 bases and J 5 bases; nucleotides not matched to a gene: 9. The CDR3 runs to 15 residues. DNA for the CDR3: TGTGCCAGCAGCTACCCCTCGGGGGGGGACGAGACCCAGTACTTC. This encodes CASSYPSGGDETQYF.

This clonotype occurred a few times. V is TRBV7-2 and J is TRBJ2-5, with D possibly matching TRBD2 (6 bases). V lost 7 bases and J 4 bases, leaving 13 bases between the germline ends. The CDR3 runs 13 residues. The germline V gene has CDR1 SGHTA and CDR2 FQGNSA. The CDR3 DNA reads TGTGCCAGCAACCTACTAGCAATAGAGACCCAGTACTTC. Translation: CASNLLAIETQYF.